Listed below are T cell receptor beta chains from one sample, sequenced in a study of cytomegalovirus exposure and HLA in healthy donors. Some clones are missing from TCRdb's copy, which holds only in-frame ones; the method was immunoSEQ multiplex PCR. Among approximately 220,000 clones listed, over 65% were seen once. Sample: PBMCs. The source is a man younger than 30 in good health and CMV-seronegative. CDR3s include the opening cysteine and the closing phenylalanine or tryptophan. The D gene is left open where the match is weak. Where a row states a size, it is once, few, many or the class of an expanded clone; other rows omit it.

TRBJ1-1	-	TRBV29-1	-	TGCAGCGTTCCCGGACAGTTGAACACTGAAGCTTTCTTT	CSVPGQLNTEAFF
TRBJ2-6	-	TRBV5-1	-	TGCGCCAGCAGCTTGGCGAATGGAGAAAACGTCCTGACTTTC	CASSLANGENVLTF
TRBJ1-1	-	TRBV29-1	-	TGCAGCGTTGAAGATCTTCGGGGGGCTGGGAACACTGAAGCTTTCTTT	CSVEDLRGAGNTEAFF
TRBJ2-7	-	TRBV28	-	TGTGCCAGCAGCAGCTCCTACGAGCAGTACTTC	CASSSSYEQYF
TRBJ2-3	-	TRBV7-8	TRBD1	TGTGCCAGCAGCTCCGGGACAGGGGACACAGATACGCAGTATTTT	CASSSGTGDTDTQYF
TRBJ2-2	-	TRBV18	-	TGTGCCAGCTCACCAACTAGCCACCTGAACACCGGGGAGCTGTTTTTT	CASSPTSHLNTGELFF
TRBJ2-1	few	TRBV5-1	TRBD1	TGCGCCAGCAGCTTGACAGGGGCGCGGGCGAACAATGAGCAGTTCTTC	CASSLTGARANNEQFF
TRBJ2-2	once	TRBV5-1	-	TGCGCCAGCAGCTTAGATCGAGGGGGCGGGGAGCTGTTTTTT	CASSLDRGGGELFF
TRBJ2-7	once	TRBV5-5	-	TGTGCCAGCAGCCATACTTCAGGAATCTCCTACGAGCAGTACTTC	CASSHTSGISYEQYF
TRBJ1-4	-	TRBV11-2	-	TGTGCCAGCAGCTCCCCCAGGGGAACTAATGAAAAACTGTTTTTT	CASSSPRGTNEKLFF
TRBJ1-5	once	TRBV25-1	-	TGTGCCAGCACCCCGCGGAACAATCAGCCCCAGCATTTT	CASTPRNNQPQHF
TRBJ2-1	-	TRBV18	TRBD2	TGTGCCAGCTCACCGCGCGGGACTAGCGGGACCAATGAGCAGTTCTTC	CASSPRGTSGTNEQFF
TRBJ1-5	once	TRBV6-5	TRBD1	TGTGCCAGCAGCCAGGGGGAAGGCCAGCCCCAGCATTTT	CASSQGEGQPQHF
TRBJ2-1	-	TRBV11-1	-	TGTGCCAGCAGCTCACGTCTAGCCTACAATGAGCAGTTCTTC	CASSSRLAYNEQFF
TRBJ2-1	once	TRBV7-9	TRBD1	TGTGCCAGCAGCTTCCCGGGACAGGGGGCCGGCTCCTACAATGAGCAGTTCTTC	CASSFPGQGAGSYNEQFF
TRBJ1-2	few	TRBV18	-	TGTGCCAGCTCACCACCTCTAGGGGAAAACAACTATGGCTACACCTTC	CASSPPLGENNYGYTF
TRBJ2-3	-	TRBV7-7	TRBD1	TGTGCTAGCGGTGAAGGGACAGGGGTCACAGATACGCAGTATTTT	CASGEGTGVTDTQYF
TRBJ1-2	-	TRBV6-1	-	TGTGCCAGCAGTGGACAGGCCGGACCCTATGGCTACACCTTC	CASSGQAGPYGYTF
TRBJ2-7	-	TRBV18	TRBD2	TGTGCCAGCTCACCAGGGACTAGCGGGGGGACCTACGAGCAGTACTTC	CASSPGTSGGTYEQYF
TRBJ1-2	-	TRBV7-9	TRBD1	TGTGCCAGCAGCCCACCCGACAGGGTAACGGGAGGCTACACCTTC	CASSPPDRVTGGYTF
TRBJ1-1	-	TRBV7-9	TRBD1	TGTGCCAGCAGTTCAACAGGGGACCCACCGGGTCGAACTGAAGCTTTCTTT	CASSSTGDPPGRTEAFF
TRBJ2-2	few	TRBV4-1	TRBD1	TGCGCCAGCAGCCAAGAGTTGGGACAGGGGCAGTCCGGGGAGCTGTTTTTT	CASSQELGQGQSGELFF
TRBJ2-2	-	TRBV5-1	TRBD2	TGCGCCAGCAGCACGGACGCGGGGGGGGCCGGGGAGCTGTTTTTT	CASSTDAGGAGELFF
TRBJ2-7	-	TRBV6-1	-	TGTGCCAGCAGTGACGAACGCTCCTACCCATCCTACGAGCAGTACTTC	CASSDERSYPSYEQYF
TRBJ1-1	-	TRBV27	-	TGTGCCAGCAGTTTAGGGTGGGCGCTTAACACTGAAGCTTTCTTT	CASSLGWALNTEAFF
TRBJ1-5	-	TRBV5-1	-	TGCGCCAGCAGCTTAGACTTCAATCAGCCCCAGCATTTT	CASSLDFNQPQHF
TRBJ2-1	once	TRBV5-1	TRBD2	TGCGCCAGCAGCTTGGGGGGGACTAGAGGCTCCTACAATGAGCAGTTCTTC	CASSLGGTRGSYNEQFF
TRBJ1-4	-	TRBV7-9	-	TGTGCCAGCAGCCGACAGGTTCTGTTTTTT	CASSRQVLFF
TRBJ2-5	-	TRBV7-3	-	TGTGCCAGCAGCTACCAGGGGTCGGGAGAGACCCAGTACTTC	CASSYQGSGETQYF
TRBJ1-1	-	TRBV30	-	TGTGCCTGGAGTGTATTCGGTGGTGAAGCTTTCTTT	CAWSVFGGEAFF